This T cell receptor beta chain was profiled in a study of blood T cell repertoires in COVID-19. Study information: In each case, the material was cDNA or gDNA derived from T cells, B-cell-depleted T cells, or PBMCs.

In the original analysis: For nucleated cells, counts were estimated from reference gene primer amplification. Libraries were prepared by immunoSEQ multiplex PCR; TCRdb keeps only in-frame clonotypes and omits some of them. Clone size and V and J calls were adopted from that table, with D and trimming inferred from the DNA. This sample has 65,000 or so clones, with approximately 77% found just once. Per the germline V gene, CDR1 is LGHNA and CDR2 is YNFKEQ. There are 15 residues in the CDR3. Trimming took 1 base from V and 4 from J; bases not matched to a gene: 5. Sequenced input: peripheral blood. The rearrangement uses TRBV4-2 and TRBJ2-5, with 8 bases identical to TRBD2. This receptor was taken from a woman between 65 and 79 years old with acute or convalescent COVID-19. The CDR3 sequence is CASSQVTAGAETQYF. For the CDR3, the DNA is TGTGCCAGCAGCCAAGTTACAGCGGGAGCAGAGACCCAGTACTTC.